This TCR beta chain was documented in a study of T cell repertoires in cytomegalovirus infection. Study background: CMV epitopes in the study were HLA-C-restricted (recently identified) and HLA-B-restricted (well studied). It was the public TCR beta signatures that indicated both CMV infection and matching HLA type.

Regarding this clonotype: As yet, its antigen is unknown.

Germline-derived CDR1 and CDR2 are SNHLY and FYNNEI. CDR3 length: 17 amino acids. V was trimmed by 6 bases and J by 6 bases, leaving 23 bases between them. The study's findings and limits: Based on cumulative public TCR beta family frequency, carriers of CMV plus the relevant HLA were identified. In two of eight donors, the top clonotype was HLA-C-restricted CMV-specific.

TCRdb analysed the reads with MiXCR anew, one entry per CDR3 protein. This repertoire shows approximately 500,000 distinct CDR3 sequences, around 35% found once; its top ten account for about a sixth. The sample here was cultured PBMCs, taken from culture after CMV antigen stimulation. The sequence was collected from a human donor in good health (CMV status not recorded). Some clones in this sample may be carry-over from other donors' samples. This rearrangement joins TRBV2 to TRBJ2-2; a weak D match, TRBD1 (5 bases). The CDR3 sequence: CASRAYRSTQGPGELFF. Here the CDR3 DNA reads TGTGCCAGCAGAGCATATCGATCGACTCAGGGTCCCGGGGAGCTGTTTTTT.